This passage covers 3 T cell receptor beta chains from one sample sequenced in a study of neurological immune-mediated disorders (dated by TCRdb to the late 2010s). Libraries were prepared through 5' RACE. Sequencing was carried out with an Illumina HiSeq 2500. Starting from the raw public reads, TCRdb applied fastp trimming at Q25, assembled clones with MiXCR and retained in-frame beta chains. Records with the same CDR3 protein are collapsed into one entry carrying the most frequent genes and DNA. The sample table shows 40,000 to 50,000 distinct CDR3 sequences, and 10% are seen once. The ten largest clonotypes hold about 20% of the sample. Sequenced input: PBMCs. Receptors were obtained from a woman aged 40 to 50 with HTLV-1-associated myelopathy (HAM/TSP).

This clonotype has at least ten counts. The chain has TRBV25-1 and TRBJ1-2; D not resolved. The length of the CDR3 is 11 residues. The germline V gene has CDR1 MGHDK and CDR2 SYGVNS. Trimming stripped 4 bases from V and 5 bases from J, with 5 bases between. The CDR3 loop reads CASSAPYGYTF. The CDR3 DNA reads as TGTGCCAGCAGTGCACCTTATGGCTACACCTTC.

The table lists this clonotype with many counts. J is TRBJ1-1 and V is TRBV2; the D is unclear. The CDR3 is 15 residues long. V was clipped by 6 bases and J by 3 bases, with 17 bases between them. Germline V gene data show CDR1 as SNHLY and CDR2 as FYNNEI. The CDR3 bases are TGTGCCAGCAGGGGTGACTATTTGGGTGACACTGAAGCTTTCTTT. Translated: CASRGDYLGDTEAFF. Combining the CDR3 with reference TRBV2 and TRBJ1-1 gives the whole variable domain EPEVTQTPSHQVTQMGQEVILRCVPISNHLYFYWYRQILGQKVEFLVSFYNNEISEKSEIFDDQFSVERPDGSNFTLKIRSTKLEDSAMYFCASRGDYLGDTEAFFGQGTRLTVV.

For this clonotype: Germline and junction disagree at one end, which may indicate a read error. J is TRBJ2-4 and V is TRBV12-3 or TRBV12-4; weak D call: TRBD2 (5 bases). The CDR3 contains 14 residues. DNA for the CDR3: TGTGCCAGCAGCGGGGTTGGGTCCAAAGACATTCAGTACTTC. Residues: CASSGVGSKDIQYF.